This TCR beta chain was captured in a study of T cell responses to AZD1222 COVID-19 vaccine. Assay: immunoSEQ multiplex PCR; the TCRdb copy retains only in-frame clones and omits some. The data show around 140,000 clones, about 90% seen once. Overall study results and limits: Donors in the cohort were predominantly white British and more often female, and clonal diversity was possibly underestimated. Baseline antibody screening turned up just 6 or 7 seropositive AZD1222 recipients.

The CDR3 runs 14 residues. From germline, CDR1 is LGHDT and CDR2 YNNKEL (reference sequence). Between the trimmed V and J ends, which lost 1 base and 3 bases, there was a span of 9 bases. On this clone itself: Its specificity is unknown.

The rearrangement links TRBV3-1 (or the pseudogene TRBV3-2) to TRBJ1-2, with D maybe TRBD1 (5 bases). The TCR originated in an adult who received the AZD1222 COVID-19 vaccine. This sample comprised peripheral blood, obtained 28 days after the second AZD1222 dose. The CDR3 DNA follows: TGTGCCAGCAGCCAAGCCCCAGGGTACTATGGCTACACCTTC. It is translated as CASSQAPGYYGYTF.